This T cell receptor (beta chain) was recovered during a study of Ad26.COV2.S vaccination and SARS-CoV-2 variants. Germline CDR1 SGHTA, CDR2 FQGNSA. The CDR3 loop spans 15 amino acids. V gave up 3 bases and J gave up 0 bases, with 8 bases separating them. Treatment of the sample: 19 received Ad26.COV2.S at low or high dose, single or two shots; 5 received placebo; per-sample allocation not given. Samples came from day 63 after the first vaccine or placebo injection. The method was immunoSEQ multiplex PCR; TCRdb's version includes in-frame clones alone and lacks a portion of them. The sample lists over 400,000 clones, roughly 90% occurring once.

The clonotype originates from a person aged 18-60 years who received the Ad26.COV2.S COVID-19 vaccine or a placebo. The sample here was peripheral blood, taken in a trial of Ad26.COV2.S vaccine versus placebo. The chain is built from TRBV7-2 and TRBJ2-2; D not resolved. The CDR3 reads CASSFYPTNTGELFF. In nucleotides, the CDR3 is TGTGCCAGCAGCTTCTATCCGACGAACACCGGGGAGCTGTTTTTT.